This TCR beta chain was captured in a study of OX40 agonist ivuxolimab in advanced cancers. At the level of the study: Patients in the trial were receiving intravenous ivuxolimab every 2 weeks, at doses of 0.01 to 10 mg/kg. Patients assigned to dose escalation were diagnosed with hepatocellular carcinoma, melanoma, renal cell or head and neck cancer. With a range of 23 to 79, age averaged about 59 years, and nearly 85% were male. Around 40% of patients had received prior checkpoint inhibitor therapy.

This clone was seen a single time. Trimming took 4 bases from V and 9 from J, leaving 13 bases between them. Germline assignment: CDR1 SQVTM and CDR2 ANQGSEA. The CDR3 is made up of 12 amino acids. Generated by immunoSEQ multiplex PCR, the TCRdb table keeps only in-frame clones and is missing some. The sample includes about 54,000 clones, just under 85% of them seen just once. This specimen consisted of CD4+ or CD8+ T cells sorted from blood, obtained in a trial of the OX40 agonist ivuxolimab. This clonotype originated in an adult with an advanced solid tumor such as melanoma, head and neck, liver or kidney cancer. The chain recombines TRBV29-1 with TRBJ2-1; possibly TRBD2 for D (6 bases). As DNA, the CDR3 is TGCAGCGTTGTGCCCTCAGCGGGTGAGCAGTTCTTC. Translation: CSVVPSAGEQFF.